This T cell receptor beta chain appears in the sequencing data of a study of T cells after yellow fever vaccination. The overall study: Any fraction with a low cell number was prepared using SMART-Seq v4 Ultra Low Input. Study-wide points: Within FACS-sorted repertoires, abundant clonotypes contaminating from the bulk population could be present. Booster samples showed a return of most primary-vaccination clones (approximately 96% CD4, about 85% CD8).

The TCR cDNA carried a universal primer site and UMIs from 5'RACE template switching. TCRdb independently ran MiXCR on the 5' RACE reads; one entry per CDR3 protein. The sample shows fewer than 350,000 distinct CDR3 sequences, approximately 4.3% of them seen only once. As to this clonotype: The target antigen is unknown.

The sample consisted of PBMCs, taken 15 days after the yellow fever booster vaccination. This sequence originates from a man between 18 and 35 years old who received the YFV17D yellow fever vaccine.

The CDR3 protein is CASSFVGGEQYF. In nucleotides, the CDR3 is TGTGCCAGCAGTTTTGTCGGTGGCGAGCAGTACTTC. This rearrangement joins TRBV27 to TRBJ2-7; D is uncertain. Germline V lookup: CDR1 MNHEY, CDR2 SMNVEV (reference sequence). V dropped 3 bases and J dropped 6 bases, with 9 bases sitting between them. The CDR3 has 12 amino acids.